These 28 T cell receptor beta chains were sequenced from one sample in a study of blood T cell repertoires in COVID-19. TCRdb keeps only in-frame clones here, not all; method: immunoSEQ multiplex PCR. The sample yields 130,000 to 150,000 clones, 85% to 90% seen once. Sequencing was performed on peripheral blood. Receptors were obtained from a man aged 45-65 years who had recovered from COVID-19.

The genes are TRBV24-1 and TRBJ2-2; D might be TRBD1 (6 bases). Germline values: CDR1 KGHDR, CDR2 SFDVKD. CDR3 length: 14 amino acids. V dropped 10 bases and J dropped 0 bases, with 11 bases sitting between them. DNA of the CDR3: TGTGCCACTAGCGACAGGACGAACACCGGGGAGCTGTTTTTT. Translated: CATSDRTNTGELFF.

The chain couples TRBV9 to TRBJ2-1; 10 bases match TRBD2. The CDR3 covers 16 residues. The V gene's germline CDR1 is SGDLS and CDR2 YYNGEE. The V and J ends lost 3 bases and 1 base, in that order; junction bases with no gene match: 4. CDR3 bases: TGTGCCAGCAGCGCCCGGACTAGCGGATCCTACAATGAGCAGTTCTTC. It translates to CASSARTSGSYNEQFF.

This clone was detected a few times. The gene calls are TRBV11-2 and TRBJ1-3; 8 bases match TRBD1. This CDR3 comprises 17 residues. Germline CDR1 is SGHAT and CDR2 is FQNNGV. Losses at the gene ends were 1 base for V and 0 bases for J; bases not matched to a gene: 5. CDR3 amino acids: CASSLVATGVSGNTIYF. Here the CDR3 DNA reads TGTGCCAGCAGCTTAGTAGCGACAGGGGTCTCTGGAAACACCATATATTTT.

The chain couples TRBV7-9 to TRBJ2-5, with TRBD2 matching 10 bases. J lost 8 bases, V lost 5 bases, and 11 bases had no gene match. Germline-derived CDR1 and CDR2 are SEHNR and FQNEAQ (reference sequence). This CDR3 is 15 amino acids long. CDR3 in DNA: TGTGCCAGCAGCCCCGGCCTAGCGGGGGTGGGAACCCAGTACTTC. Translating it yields CASSPGLAGVGTQYF.

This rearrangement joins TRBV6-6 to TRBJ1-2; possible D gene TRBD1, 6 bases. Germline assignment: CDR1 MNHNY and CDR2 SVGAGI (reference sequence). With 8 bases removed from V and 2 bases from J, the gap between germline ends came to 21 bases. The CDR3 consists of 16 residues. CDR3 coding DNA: TGTGCCAGCGGCCCTGCCCCCGGGGGGCAAAACTATGGCTACACCTTC. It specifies CASGPAPGGQNYGYTF.

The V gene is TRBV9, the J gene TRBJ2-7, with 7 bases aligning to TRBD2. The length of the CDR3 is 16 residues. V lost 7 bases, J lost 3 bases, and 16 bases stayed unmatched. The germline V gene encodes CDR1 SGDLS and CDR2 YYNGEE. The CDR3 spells CASGRGLTSSNYEQYF. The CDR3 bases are TGTGCCAGCGGCCGTGGGCTGACTAGCTCCAACTACGAGCAGTACTTC.

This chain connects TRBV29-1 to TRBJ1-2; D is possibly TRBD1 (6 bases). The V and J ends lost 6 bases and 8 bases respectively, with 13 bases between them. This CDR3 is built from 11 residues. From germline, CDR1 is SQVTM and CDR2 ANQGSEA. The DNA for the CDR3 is TGCAGCGTCGCTACAGGGTACGGCTACACCTTC. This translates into CSVATGYGYTF.

Here the CDR3 reads CASSLSGQINTEAFF. The CDR3 DNA is TGTGCCAGCAGCTTATCCGGACAAATAAACACTGAAGCTTTCTTT. The rearrangement joins TRBV11-2 to TRBJ1-1, with a weak D call TRBD1 (5 bases). The germline gives CDR1 SGHAT, CDR2 FQNNGV. The germline V and J ends were trimmed by 2 bases and 2 bases, with 12 bases remaining between them. CDR3 length: 15 residues. Full variable domain (outside the CDR3, taken from reference TRBV11-2 and TRBJ1-1): EAGVAQSPRYKIIEKRQSVAFWCNPISGHATLYWYQQILGQGPKLLIQFQNNGVVDDSQLPKDRFSAERLKGVDSTLKIQPAKLEDSAVYLCASSLSGQINTEAFFGQGTRLTVV.

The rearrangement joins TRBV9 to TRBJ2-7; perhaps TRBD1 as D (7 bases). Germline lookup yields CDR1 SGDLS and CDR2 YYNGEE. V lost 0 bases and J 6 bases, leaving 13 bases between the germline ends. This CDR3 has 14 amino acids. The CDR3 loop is CASSVAGGGSEQYF. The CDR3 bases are TGTGCCAGCAGCGTAGCTGGAGGGGGCTCCGAGCAGTACTTC.

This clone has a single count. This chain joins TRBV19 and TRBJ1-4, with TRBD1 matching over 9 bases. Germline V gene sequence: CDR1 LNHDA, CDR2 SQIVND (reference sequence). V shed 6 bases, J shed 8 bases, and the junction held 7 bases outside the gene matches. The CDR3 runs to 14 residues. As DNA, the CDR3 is TGTGCCAGTAGAGTACAGGGGGCCGGGGAAAAACTGTTTTTT. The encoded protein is CASRVQGAGEKLFF.

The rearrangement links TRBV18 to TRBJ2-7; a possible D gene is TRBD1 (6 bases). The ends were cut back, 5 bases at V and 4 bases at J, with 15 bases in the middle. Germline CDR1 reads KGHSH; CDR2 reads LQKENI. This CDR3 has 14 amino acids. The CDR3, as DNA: TGTGCCAGCTCAGCACAGGGTCGGGGTTACGAGCAGTACTTC. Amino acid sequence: CASSAQGRGYEQYF.

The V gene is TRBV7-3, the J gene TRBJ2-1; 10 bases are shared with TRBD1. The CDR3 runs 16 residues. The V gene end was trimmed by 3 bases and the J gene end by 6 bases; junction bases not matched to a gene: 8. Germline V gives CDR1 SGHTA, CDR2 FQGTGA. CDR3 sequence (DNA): TGTGCCAGCAGCTTGATTGGGGACAGGGGACCCAATGAGCAGTTCTTC. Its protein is CASSLIGDRGPNEQFF.

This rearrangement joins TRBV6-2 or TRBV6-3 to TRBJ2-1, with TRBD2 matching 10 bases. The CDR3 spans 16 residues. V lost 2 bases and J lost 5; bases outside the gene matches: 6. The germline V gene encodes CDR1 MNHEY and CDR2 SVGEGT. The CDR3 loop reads CASSYSLSGGNNEQFF. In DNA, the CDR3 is TGTGCCAGCAGTTACAGCCTTAGCGGGGGGAACAATGAGCAGTTCTTC.

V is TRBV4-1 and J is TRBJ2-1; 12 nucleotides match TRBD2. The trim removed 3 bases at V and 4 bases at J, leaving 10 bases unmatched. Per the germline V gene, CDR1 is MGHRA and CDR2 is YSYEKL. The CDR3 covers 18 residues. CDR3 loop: CASSHKTLAGGPYNEQFF. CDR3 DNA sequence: TGCGCCAGCAGCCATAAAACCCTAGCGGGGGGGCCGTACAATGAGCAGTTCTTC.

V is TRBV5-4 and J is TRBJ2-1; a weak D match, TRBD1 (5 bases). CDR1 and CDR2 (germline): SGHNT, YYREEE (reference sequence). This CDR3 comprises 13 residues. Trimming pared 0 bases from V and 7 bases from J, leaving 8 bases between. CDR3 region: CASSLDRWNEQFF. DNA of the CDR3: TGTGCCAGCAGCTTGGACAGGTGGAATGAGCAGTTCTTC.

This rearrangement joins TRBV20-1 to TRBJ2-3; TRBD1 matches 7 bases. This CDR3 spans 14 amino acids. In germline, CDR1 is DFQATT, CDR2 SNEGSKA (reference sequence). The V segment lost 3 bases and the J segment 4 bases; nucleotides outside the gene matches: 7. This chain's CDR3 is CSASRGREADTQYF. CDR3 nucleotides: TGCAGTGCTAGTAGGGGGCGCGAGGCAGATACGCAGTATTTT.

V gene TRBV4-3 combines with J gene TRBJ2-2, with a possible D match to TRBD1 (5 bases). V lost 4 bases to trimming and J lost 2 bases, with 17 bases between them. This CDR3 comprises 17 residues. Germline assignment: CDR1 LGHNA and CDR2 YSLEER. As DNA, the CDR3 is TGCGCCAGCAGCCGAAAAGGCGCAGGGTATAACACCGGGGAGCTGTTTTTT. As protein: CASSRKGAGYNTGELFF.

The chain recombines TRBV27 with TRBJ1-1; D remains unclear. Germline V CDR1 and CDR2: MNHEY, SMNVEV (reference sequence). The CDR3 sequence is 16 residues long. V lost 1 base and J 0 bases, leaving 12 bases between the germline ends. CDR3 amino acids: CASSLFGVDMNTEAFF. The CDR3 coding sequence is TGTGCCAGCAGTTTATTCGGGGTCGACATGAACACTGAAGCTTTCTTT.

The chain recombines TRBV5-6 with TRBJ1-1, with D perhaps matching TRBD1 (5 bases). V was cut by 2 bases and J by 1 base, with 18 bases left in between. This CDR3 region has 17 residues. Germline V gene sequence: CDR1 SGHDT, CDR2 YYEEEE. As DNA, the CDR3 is TGTGCCAGCAGCTTTTTTCGAAAGGGGTCCTGGAACACTGAAGCTTTCTTT. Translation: CASSFFRKGSWNTEAFF.

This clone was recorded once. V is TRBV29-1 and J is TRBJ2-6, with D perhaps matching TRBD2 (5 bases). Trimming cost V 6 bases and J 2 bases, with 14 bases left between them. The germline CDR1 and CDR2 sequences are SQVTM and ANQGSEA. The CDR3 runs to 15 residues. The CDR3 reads CSVVREGTGANVLTF. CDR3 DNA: TGCAGCGTCGTACGAGAGGGAACTGGGGCCAACGTCCTGACTTTC.

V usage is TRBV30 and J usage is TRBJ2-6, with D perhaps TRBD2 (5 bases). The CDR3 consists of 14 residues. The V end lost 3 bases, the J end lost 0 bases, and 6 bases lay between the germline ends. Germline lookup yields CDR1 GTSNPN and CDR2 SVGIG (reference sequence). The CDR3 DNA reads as TGTGCCTGGAGACGGGACTCTGGGGCCAACGTCCTGACTTTC. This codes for CAWRRDSGANVLTF.

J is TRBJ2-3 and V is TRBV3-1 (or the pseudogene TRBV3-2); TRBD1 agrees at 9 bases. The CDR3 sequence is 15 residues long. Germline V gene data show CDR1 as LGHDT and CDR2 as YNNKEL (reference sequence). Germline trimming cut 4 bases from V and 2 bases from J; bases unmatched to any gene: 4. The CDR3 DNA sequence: TGTGCCAGCAGCCCGGGGACAGGGTACACAGATACGCAGTATTTT. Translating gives CASSPGTGYTDTQYF.

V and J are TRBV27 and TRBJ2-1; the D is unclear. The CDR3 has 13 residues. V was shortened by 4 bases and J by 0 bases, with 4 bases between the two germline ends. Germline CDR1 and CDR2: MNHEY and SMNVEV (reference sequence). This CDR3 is CASSSGSYNEQFF. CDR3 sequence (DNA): TGTGCCAGCAGTTCAGGCTCCTACAATGAGCAGTTCTTC.

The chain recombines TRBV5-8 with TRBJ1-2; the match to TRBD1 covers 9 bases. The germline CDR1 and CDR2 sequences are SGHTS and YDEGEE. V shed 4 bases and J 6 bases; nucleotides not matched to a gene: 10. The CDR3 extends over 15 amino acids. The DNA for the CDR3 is TGTGCCAGCAGCAGAACAGGGGGCCGGCACGATGGCTACACCTTC. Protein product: CASSRTGGRHDGYTF. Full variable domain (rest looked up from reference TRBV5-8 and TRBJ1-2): EAGVTQSPTHLIKTRGQQATLRCSPISGHTSVYWYQQALGLGLQFLLWYDEGEERNRGNFPPRFSGRQFPNYSSELNVNALELEDSALYLCASSRTGGRHDGYTFGSGTRLTVV.

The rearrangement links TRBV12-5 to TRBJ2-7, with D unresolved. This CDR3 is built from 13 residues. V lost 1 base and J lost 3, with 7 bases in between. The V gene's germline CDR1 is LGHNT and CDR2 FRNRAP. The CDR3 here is CASGLGHLYEQYF. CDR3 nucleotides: TGTGCTAGTGGTTTGGGACATCTCTACGAGCAGTACTTC.

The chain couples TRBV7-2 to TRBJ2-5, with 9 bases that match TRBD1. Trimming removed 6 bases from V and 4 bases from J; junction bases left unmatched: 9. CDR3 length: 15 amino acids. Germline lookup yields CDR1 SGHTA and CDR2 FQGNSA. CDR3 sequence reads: CASRGTVGQGETQYF. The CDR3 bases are TGTGCCAGCAGAGGTACGGTGGGACAGGGAGAGACCCAGTACTTC.

The CDR3 loop is CASRSSGGLSYNEQFF. CDR3 in DNA: TGTGCCAGCAGGTCTAGCGGGGGGCTCTCCTACAATGAGCAGTTCTTC. J is TRBJ2-1 and V is TRBV7-2; TRBD2 matches at 11 bases. Losses at the gene ends were 6 bases for V and 0 bases for J; bases not matched to a gene: 4. The CDR3 covers 16 residues. Germline-derived CDR1 and CDR2 are SGHTA and FQGNSA.

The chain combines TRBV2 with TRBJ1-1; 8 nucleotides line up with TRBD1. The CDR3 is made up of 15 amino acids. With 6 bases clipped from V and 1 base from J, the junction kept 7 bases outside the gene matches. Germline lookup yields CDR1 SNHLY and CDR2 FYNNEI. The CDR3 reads CASSHVGQGNTEAFF. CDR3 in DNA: TGTGCCAGCAGCCACGTCGGACAGGGGAACACTGAAGCTTTCTTT. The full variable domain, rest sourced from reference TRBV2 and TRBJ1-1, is EPEVTQTPSHQVTQMGQEVILRCVPISNHLYFYWYRQILGQKVEFLVSFYNNEISEKSEIFDDQFSVERPDGSNFTLKIRSTKLEDSAMYFCASSHVGQGNTEAFFGQGTRLTVV.